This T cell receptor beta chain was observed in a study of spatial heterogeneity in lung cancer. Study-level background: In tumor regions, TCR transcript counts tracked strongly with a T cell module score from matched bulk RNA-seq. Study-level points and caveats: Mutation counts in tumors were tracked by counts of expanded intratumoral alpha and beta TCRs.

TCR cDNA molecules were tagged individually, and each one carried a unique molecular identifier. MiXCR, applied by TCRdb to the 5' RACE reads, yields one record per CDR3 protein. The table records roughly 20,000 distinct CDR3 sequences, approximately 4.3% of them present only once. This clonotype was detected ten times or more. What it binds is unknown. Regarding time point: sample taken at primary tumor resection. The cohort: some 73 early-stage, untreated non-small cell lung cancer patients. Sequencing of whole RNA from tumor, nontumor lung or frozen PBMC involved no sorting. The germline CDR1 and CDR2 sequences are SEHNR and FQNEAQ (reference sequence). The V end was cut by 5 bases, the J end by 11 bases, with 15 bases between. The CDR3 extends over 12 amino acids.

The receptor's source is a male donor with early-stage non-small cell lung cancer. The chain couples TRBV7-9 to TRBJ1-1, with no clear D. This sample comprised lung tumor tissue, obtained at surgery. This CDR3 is CASSPSLSRAFF. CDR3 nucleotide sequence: TGTGCCAGCAGCCCTTCTCTCTCGAGGGCTTTCTTT.